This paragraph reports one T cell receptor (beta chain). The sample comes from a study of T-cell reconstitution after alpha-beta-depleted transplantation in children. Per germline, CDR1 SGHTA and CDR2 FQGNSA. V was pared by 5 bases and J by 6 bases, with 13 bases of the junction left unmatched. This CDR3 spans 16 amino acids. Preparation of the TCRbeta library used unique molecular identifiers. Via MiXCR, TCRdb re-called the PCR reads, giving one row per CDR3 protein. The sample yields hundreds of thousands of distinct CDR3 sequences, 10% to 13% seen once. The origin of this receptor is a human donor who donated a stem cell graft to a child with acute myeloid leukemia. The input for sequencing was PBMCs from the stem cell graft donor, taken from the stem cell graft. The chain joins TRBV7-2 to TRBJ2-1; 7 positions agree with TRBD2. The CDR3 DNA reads TGTGCCAGCAGCGCTATGGGGGGGACTGATATCAATGAGCAGTTCTTC. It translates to CASSAMGGTDINEQFF. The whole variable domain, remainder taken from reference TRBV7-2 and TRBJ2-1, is GAGVSQSPSNKVTEKGKDVELRCDPISGHTALYWYRQSLGQGLEFLIYFQGNSAPDKSGLPSDRFSAERTGGSVSTLTIQRTQQEDSAVYLCASSAMGGTDINEQFFGPGTRLTVL.